The present T cell receptor beta chain was sequenced within a study of blood T cells in healthy people across ages (dated by TCRdb to about 2015). Background for the entire study: Template switching captured roughly one uniquely barcoded TCR beta cDNA molecule per two T cells in model experiments. The study measured age-related changes in TCR beta repertoire diversity using deep sequencing normalized with unique cDNA molecular identifiers. The donors were split into four age groups: young (average roughly 15 years), middle-aged (more than 35), aged (around 67) and long-lived (82). The study analyzed two additional independent replicas of 1 million unique cDNA reads from the same blood draw for two donors, one aged 18 to 30 and one aged 80 or older. General conclusions and limits of the study: The percentage of naive T cells measured by flow cytometry correlated strongly with observed TCR beta diversity. Since profiling was done on bulk unsorted PBMCs, naive and antigen-experienced compartments could not be conclusively compared. Compared with the aged group, the long-lived group had more naive CD4+ T cells, fewer expanded clones and increased TCR diversity, suggesting age selection. Observed TCR beta diversity per million T cells fell roughly linearly with age, and a significant reduction was already apparent by age roughly 40. Estimates of total diversity based on one million sequenced T cells were regarded as lower bounds and as underestimates. Donor CMV infection status was unknown, potentially confounding age-related changes in expanded clonotypes.

The method was 5' RACE. Reads for this sample came from an Illumina HiSeq 2500. A second about 7 to 11 cycle PCR used a sample-barcoded 5' primer and a J-beta primer mix. A unique molecular identifier was introduced onto each TCR beta cDNA molecule by a template-switch 5' adaptor carrying 12 random nucleotides. Each sample yielded at least 2.5 million CDR3-containing paired-end reads. First-strand cDNA synthesis was performed from all RNA using the Mint cDNA synthesis kit, with priming by a TRBC-specific oligonucleotide. All cDNA was treated with uracil-DNA glycosylase and then went through a first 18-cycle PCR with the universal primers M1SS and BC2_uni_R. In the original analysis: For normalization, 1 million high-quality reads were randomly selected from each sample, with every read carrying a distinct molecular identifier. Reads sharing molecular identifiers were discarded rather than binned into consensus sequences. MiTCR, with a Q25 quality threshold and the strictest error-elimination algorithm, was used for CDR3 identification, clonotype clustering and error correction. A nonparametric unseen species model using Euler transformation provided a lower-bound estimate of total TCR beta diversity. TCRdb ran its own pipeline on the public reads, namely fastp trimming at Q25 and MiXCR clone calling, and kept in-frame beta chains. Each CDR3 protein appears once, grouped with its most common genes and DNA. These V and J calls originate from TCRdb's pipeline instead of the authors' own analysis. The sample records around 800,000 distinct CDR3 sequences, around a quarter of which are singletons. 3% of the sample goes to the ten largest clones.

The donors were under 40 Caucasian individuals from Russia, aged roughly 6 to 95 years, who were systemically healthy. Each donor gave 8 to 10 milliliters of peripheral blood, drawn into EDTA-treated Vacutainer tubes. PBMCs were isolated by Ficoll-Paque density-gradient centrifugation, with at least 7 million obtained per sample. Total RNA was extracted from PBMCs with Trizol reagent, with at least 6 micrograms obtained per sample. For every donor, flow cytometry on a PBMC aliquot measured the percentage of naive CD45RAhigh/CD27high T cells. Worth noting for this clonotype: Its recognized antigen is unknown. Base qualities are not provided; no much larger clone lies one nucleotide away.

As encoded in the germline V gene, CDR1 is KGHSH while CDR2 is LQKENI. The junction shows trimming of 3 bases on V and 2 bases on J, plus 7 bases between the germline ends. From cysteine to phenylalanine, the CDR3 is 13 amino acids long. The kept DNA is CDR3 alone, 39 bases in frame from the first base. This sample also appeared in a second study, on T cells of mothers and their children. Per the second study: Donors were nine systemically healthy Caucasian individuals: three mothers and their six children. cDNA synthesis consumed the entire amount of extracted RNA, loaded at around 1.4 ug RNA in each 15 ul reaction. In the second PCR, the M1S primer added sample barcodes and 2-4 random nucleotides. Over 8 million TCR beta CDR3 reads came from each mother, compared with approximately 2.8 million reads from each child. Thymic selection shapes the output of TCR recombination in a similar way in related and unrelated pairs, and inherited differences have a minor effect. Normalized repertoire overlap in related mother-child pairs was always slightly higher than in unrelated mother-child pairs, but the difference was never significant. No persistent microchimeric T cell clones were found, with a detection sensitivity of 75 to 100 clones per million clonotypes. In the study, deep NGS was used to compare the TCR beta repertoires of mothers and children, and features distinguishing related mother-child pairs from unrelated individuals were sought. Mothers averaged about 40 +/- 4 years of age and children averaged about 10 +/- 4 years. After adapter ligation with NEBNext reagents, the libraries were sequenced on Illumina HiSeq 2000 with 100+100 nt paired-end reads. To prevent cross-contamination, the mother and child libraries were prepared one month apart and sequenced in separate runs. For each donor, between about 500,000 and 2,200,000 distinct TCR beta clonotypes were identified. Naive TCR beta clonotypes were estimated from low-frequency clonotypes matched to each donor's FACS-determined naive share, without sorting.

The specimen was blood. This clonotype originated in a boy younger than 18 in good health. The chain was built from TRBV18 and TRBJ2-5; there is no confident call for the D gene. The DNA sequence is TGTGCCAGCTCACCGGAGCCTCAAGAGACCCAGTACTTC. Its translation reads: CASSPEPQETQYF.